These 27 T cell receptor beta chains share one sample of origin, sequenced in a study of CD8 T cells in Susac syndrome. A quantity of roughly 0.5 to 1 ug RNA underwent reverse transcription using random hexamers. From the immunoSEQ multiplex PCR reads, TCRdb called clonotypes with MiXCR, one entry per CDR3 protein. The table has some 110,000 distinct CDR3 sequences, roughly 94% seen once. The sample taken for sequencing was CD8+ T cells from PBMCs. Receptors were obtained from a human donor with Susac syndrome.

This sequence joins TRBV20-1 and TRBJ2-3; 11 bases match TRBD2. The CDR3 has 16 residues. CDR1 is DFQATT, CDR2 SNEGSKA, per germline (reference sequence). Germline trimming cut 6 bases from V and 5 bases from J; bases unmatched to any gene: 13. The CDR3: CSAASDTSGGLDTQYF. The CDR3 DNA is TGCAGTGCCGCATCCGATACTAGCGGGGGCCTAGATACGCAGTATTTT.

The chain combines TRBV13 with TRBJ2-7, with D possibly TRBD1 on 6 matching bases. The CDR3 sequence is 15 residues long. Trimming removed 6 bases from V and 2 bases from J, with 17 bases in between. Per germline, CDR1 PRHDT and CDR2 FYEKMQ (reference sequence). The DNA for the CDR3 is TGTGCCAGCAGTTGGGGACAAAACTTTACCTACGAGCAGTACTTC. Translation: CASSWGQNFTYEQYF.

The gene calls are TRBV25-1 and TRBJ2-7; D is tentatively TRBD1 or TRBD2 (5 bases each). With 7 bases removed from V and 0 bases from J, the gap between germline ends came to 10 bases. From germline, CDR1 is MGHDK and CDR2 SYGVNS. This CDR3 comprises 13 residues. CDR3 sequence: CASKGTDSYEQYF. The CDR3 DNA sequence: TGTGCCAGCAAAGGGACGGACTCCTACGAGCAGTACTTC.

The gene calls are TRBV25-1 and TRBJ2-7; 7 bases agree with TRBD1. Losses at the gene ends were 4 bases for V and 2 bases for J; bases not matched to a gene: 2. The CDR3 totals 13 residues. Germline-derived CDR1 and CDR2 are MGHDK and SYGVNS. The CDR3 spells CASSGGQPYEQYF. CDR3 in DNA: TGTGCCAGCAGTGGGGGACAGCCCTACGAGCAGTACTTC.

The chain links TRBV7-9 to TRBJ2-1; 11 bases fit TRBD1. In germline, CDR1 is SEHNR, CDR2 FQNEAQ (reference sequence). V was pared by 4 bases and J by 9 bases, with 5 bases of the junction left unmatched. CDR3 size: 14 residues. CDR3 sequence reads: CASSSGQGAAEQFF. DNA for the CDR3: TGTGCCAGCAGCTCCGGACAGGGGGCTGCTGAGCAGTTCTTC.

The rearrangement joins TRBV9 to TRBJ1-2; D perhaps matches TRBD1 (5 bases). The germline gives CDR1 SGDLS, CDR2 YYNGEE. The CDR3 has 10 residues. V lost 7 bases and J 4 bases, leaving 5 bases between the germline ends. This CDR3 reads CASGGYGYTF. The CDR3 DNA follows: TGTGCCAGCGGGGGCTATGGCTACACCTTC. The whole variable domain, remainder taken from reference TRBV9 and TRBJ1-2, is DSGVTQTPKHLITATGQRVTLRCSPRSGDLSVYWYQQSLDQGLQFLIQYYNGEERAKGNILERFSAQQFPDLHSELNLSSLELGDSALYFCASGGYGYTFGSGTRLTVV.

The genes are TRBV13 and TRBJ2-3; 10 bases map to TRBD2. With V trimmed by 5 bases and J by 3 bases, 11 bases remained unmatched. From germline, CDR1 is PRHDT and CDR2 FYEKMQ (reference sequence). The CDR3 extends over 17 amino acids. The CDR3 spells CASSQTSGGAVTDTQYF. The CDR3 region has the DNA TGTGCCAGCAGCCAAACGAGCGGGGGGGCCGTGACAGATACGCAGTATTTT.

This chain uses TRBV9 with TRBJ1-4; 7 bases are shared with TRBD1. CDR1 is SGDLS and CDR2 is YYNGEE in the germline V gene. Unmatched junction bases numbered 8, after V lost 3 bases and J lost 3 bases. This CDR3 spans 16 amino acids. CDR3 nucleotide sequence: TGTGCCAGCAGCGAGGGGACAGTGTTCCCTAATGAAAAACTGTTTTTT. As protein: CASSEGTVFPNEKLFF. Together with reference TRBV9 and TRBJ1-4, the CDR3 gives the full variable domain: DSGVTQTPKHLITATGQRVTLRCSPRSGDLSVYWYQQSLDQGLQFLIQYYNGEERAKGNILERFSAQQFPDLHSELNLSSLELGDSALYFCASSEGTVFPNEKLFFGSGTQLSVL.

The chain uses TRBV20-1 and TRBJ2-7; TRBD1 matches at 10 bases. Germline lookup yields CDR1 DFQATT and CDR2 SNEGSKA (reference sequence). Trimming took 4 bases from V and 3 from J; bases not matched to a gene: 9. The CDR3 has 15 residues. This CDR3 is CSAIMDRGTFYEQYF. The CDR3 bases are TGCAGTGCTATAATGGACAGGGGGACCTTCTACGAGCAGTACTTC.

CDR3 residues: CAAISQTSGVNTGELFF. The CDR3 DNA is TGTGCCGCGATATCGCAGACTAGCGGGGTTAACACCGGGGAGCTGTTTTTT. V and J are TRBV13 and TRBJ2-2; 11 nucleotides match TRBD2. Germline trimming cut 11 bases from V and 2 bases from J; bases unmatched to any gene: 13. This CDR3 has 17 residues. Germline V CDR1 and CDR2: PRHDT, FYEKMQ (reference sequence).

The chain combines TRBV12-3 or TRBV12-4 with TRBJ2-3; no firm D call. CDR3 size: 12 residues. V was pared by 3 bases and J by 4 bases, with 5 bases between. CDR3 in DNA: TGTGCCAGCAGTTTTGTCCCAGATACGCAGTATTTT. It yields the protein CASSFVPDTQYF.

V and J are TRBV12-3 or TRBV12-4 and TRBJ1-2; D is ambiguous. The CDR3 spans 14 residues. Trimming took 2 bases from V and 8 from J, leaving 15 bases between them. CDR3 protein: CASSLSPSGGGYTF. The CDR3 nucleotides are TGTGCCAGCAGTTTATCCCCAAGCGGAGGGGGCTACACCTTC.

CDR3 in DNA: TGTGCCAGCAGTTTCTACCTGACTAAAAATGGTGACGAGCAGTACTTC. Its translation: CASSFYLTKNGDEQYF. The chain recombines TRBV27 with TRBJ2-7, with D maybe TRBD2 (5 bases). The V gene lost 3 bases and the J gene lost 5 bases, with 20 bases spanning the gap. The CDR3 totals 16 residues. Germline assignment: CDR1 MNHEY and CDR2 SMNVEV (reference sequence).

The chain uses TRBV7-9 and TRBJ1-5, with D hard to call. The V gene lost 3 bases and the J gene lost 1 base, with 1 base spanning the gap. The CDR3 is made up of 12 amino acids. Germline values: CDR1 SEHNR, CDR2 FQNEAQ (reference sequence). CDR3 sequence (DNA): TGTGCCAGCAGCTTCAGCAATCAGCCCCAGCATTTT. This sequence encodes CASSFSNQPQHF.

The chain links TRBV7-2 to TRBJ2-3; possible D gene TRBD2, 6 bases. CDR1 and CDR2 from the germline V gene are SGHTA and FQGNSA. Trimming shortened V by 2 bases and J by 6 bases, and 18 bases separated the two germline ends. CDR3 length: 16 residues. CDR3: CASSLYGVGGSDTQYF. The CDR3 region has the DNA TGTGCCAGCAGCTTATACGGTGTGGGGGGTTCGGATACGCAGTATTTT.

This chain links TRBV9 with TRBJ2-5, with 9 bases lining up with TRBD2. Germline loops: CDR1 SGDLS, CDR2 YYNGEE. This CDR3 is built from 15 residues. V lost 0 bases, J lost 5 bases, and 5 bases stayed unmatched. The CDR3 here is CASSVEASGAETQYF. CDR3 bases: TGTGCCAGCAGCGTAGAGGCTAGCGGGGCGGAGACCCAGTACTTC.

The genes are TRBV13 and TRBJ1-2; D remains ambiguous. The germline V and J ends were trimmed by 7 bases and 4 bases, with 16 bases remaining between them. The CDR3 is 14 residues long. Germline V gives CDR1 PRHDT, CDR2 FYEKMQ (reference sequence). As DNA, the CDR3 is TGTGCCAGCAAGGGCAACCCGGGTCTCTATGGCTACACCTTC. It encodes CASKGNPGLYGYTF.

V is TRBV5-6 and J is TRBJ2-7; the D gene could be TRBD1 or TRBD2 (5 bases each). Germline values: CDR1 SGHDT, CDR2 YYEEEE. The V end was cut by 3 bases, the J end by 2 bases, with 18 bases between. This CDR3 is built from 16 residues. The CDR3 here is CASSWTRQLRPYEQYF. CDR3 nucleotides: TGTGCCAGCAGCTGGACTCGACAGTTGCGCCCCTACGAGCAGTACTTC.

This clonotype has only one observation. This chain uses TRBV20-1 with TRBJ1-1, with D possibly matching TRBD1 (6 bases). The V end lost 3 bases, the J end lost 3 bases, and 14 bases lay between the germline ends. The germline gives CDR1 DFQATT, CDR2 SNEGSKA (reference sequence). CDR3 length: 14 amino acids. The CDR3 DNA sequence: TGCAGTGCTAGGCCCCCGACAGGCTACACTGAAGCTTTCTTT. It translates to CSARPPTGYTEAFF.

CDR3 sequence (DNA): TGCAGCGTTGAGGACAGCAATCAGCCCCAGCATTTT. It specifies CSVEDSNQPQHF. The chain links TRBV29-1 to TRBJ1-5; D not resolved. CDR3 length: 12 amino acids. Germline CDR1 and CDR2: SQVTM and ANQGSEA. Trimming took off 3 bases at V and 1 base at J, with 4 bases between the two ends.

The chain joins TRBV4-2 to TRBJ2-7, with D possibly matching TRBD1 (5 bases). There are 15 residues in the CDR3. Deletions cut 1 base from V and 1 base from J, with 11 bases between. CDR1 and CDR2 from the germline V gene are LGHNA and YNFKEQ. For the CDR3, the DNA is TGTGCCAGCAGCCAAGGACAGAGTCCATCCTACGAGCAGTACTTC. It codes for CASSQGQSPSYEQYF.

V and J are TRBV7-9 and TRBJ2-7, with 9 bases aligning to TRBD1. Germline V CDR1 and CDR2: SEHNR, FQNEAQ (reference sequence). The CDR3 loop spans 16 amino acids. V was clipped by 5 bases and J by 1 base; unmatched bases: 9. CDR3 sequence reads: CASSPPRDRVSYEQYF. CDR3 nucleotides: TGTGCCAGCAGCCCGCCCCGGGACAGGGTTTCCTACGAGCAGTACTTC.

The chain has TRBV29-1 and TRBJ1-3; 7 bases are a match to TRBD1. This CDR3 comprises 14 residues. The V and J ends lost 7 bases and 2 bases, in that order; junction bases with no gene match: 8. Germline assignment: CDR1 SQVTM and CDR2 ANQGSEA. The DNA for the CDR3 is TGCAGCGCGCTAGGAGACAGGGCTGGAAACACCATATATTTT. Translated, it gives CSALGDRAGNTIYF.

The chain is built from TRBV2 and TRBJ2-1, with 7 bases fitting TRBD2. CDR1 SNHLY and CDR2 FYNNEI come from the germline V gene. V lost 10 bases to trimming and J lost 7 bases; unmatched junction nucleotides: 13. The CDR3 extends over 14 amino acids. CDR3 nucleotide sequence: TGTGCCACCACGGGACTACCGAGTGGGAATGAGCAGTTCTTC. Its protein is CATTGLPSGNEQFF. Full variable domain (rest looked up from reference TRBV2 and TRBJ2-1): EPEVTQTPSHQVTQMGQEVILRCVPISNHLYFYWYRQILGQKVEFLVSFYNNEISEKSEIFDDQFSVERPDGSNFTLKIRSTKLEDSAMYFCATTGLPSGNEQFFGPGTRLTVL.

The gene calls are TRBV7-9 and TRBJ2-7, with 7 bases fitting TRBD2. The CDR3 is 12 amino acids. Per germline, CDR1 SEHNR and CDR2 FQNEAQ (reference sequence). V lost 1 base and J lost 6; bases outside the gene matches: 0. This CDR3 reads CASSLGTSEQYF. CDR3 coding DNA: TGTGCCAGCAGCTTAGGGACTAGCGAGCAGTACTTC. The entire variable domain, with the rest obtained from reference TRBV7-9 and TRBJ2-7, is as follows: DTGVSQNPRHKITKRGQNVTFRCDPISEHNRLYWYRQTLGQGPEFLTYFQNEAQLEKSRLLSDRFSAERPKGSFSTLEIQRTEQGDSAMYLCASSLGTSEQYFGPGTRLTVT.

The CDR3 loop reads CSVQDRALNTGELFF. The DNA for the CDR3 is TGCAGCGTTCAGGACAGGGCCCTGAACACCGGGGAGCTGTTTTTT. The J gene is TRBJ2-2, the V gene TRBV29-1, with TRBD1 matching 8 bases. With V trimmed by 5 bases and J by 1 base, 6 bases remained unmatched. The germline V gene encodes CDR1 SQVTM and CDR2 ANQGSEA. The CDR3 loop spans 15 amino acids.

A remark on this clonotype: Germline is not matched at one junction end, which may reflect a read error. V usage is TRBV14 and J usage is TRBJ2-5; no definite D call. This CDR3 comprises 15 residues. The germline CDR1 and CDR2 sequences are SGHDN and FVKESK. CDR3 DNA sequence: TGTGCCAGCAGCCAAGGCCCCAGTAGCCAAGAGACCCAGTACTTT. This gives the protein CASSQGPSSQETQYF.